This T cell receptor (beta chain) was obtained from a study of T cell responses to AZD1222 COVID-19 vaccine. Broader study findings: Donors, mostly white British, included more females; clonal diversity was possibly underestimated.

Using immunoSEQ multiplex PCR, the repertoire was profiled, and TCRdb retains in-frame clones only, with some absent. Counted here are about 35,000 clones, 86% occurring once; the ten biggest clones make up 6.8%. Germline V CDR1 and CDR2: SGHTA, FQGNSA. Trimming pared 2 bases from V and 1 base from J, leaving 2 bases between. This CDR3 is built from 12 residues. Turning to this clone: Its specificity is unknown.

The input for sequencing was peripheral blood, taken on day 0 of AZD1222 vaccination. This TCR derives from an adult in good health. J is TRBJ1-2 and V is TRBV7-2, with no clear D. CDR3 sequence: CASSLFNYGYTF. CDR3 nucleotide sequence: TGTGCCAGCAGCTTATTTAACTATGGCTACACCTTC.